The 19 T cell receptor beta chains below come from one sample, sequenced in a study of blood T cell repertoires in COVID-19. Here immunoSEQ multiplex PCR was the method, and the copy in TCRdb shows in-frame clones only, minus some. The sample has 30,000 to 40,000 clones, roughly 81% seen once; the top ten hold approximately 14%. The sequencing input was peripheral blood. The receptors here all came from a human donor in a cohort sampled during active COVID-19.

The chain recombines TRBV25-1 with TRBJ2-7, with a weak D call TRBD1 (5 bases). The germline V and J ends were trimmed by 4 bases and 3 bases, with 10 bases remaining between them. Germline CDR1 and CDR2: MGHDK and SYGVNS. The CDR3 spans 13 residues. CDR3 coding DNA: TGTGCCAGCAGTGGACAGAGACGCTACGAGCAGTACTTC. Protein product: CASSGQRRYEQYF.

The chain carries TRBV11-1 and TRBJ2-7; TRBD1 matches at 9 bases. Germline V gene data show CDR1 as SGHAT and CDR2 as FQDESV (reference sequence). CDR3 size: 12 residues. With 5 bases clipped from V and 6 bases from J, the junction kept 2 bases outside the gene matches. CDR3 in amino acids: CASSGTGFEQYF. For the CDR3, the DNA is TGTGCCAGCAGCGGGACAGGGTTCGAGCAGTACTTC.

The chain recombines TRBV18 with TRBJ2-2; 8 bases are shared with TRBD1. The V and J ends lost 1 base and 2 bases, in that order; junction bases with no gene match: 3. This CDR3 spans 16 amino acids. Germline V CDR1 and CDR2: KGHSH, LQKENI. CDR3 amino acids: CASSPLGTGNTGELFF. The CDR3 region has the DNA TGTGCCAGCTCACCACTCGGGACAGGCAACACCGGGGAGCTGTTTTTT.

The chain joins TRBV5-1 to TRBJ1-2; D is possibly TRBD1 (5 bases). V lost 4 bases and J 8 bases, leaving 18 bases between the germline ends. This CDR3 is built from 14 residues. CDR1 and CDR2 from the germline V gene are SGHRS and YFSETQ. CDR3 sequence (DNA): TGCGCCAGCAGCGGGTCTGGGGGGAATTACGGCTACACCTTC. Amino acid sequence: CASSGSGGNYGYTF.

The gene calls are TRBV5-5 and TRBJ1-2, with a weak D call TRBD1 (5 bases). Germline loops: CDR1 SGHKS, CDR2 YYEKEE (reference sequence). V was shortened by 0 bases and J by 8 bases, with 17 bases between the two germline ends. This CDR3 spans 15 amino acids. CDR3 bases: TGTGCCAGCAGCTTGGTTGACAGACCTATGGGGGGCTACACCTTC. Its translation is CASSLVDRPMGGYTF.

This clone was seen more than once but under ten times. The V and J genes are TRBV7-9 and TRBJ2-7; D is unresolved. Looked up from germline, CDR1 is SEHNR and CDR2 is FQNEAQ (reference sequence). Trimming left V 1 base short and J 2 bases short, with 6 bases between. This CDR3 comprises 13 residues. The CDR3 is CASSLDSPYEQYF. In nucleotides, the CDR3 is TGTGCCAGCAGCTTAGACAGCCCCTACGAGCAGTACTTC. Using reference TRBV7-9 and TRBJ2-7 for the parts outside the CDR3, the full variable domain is DTGVSQNPRHKITKRGQNVTFRCDPISEHNRLYWYRQTLGQGPEFLTYFQNEAQLEKSRLLSDRFSAERPKGSFSTLEIQRTEQGDSAMYLCASSLDSPYEQYFGPGTRLTVT.

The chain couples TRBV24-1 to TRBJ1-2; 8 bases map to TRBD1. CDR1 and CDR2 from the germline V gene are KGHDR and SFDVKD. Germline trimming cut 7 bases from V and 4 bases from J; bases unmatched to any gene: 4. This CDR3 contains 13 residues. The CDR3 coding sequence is TGTGCCACCAGCAGGGGGCTGGGCTATGGCTACACCTTC. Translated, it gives CATSRGLGYGYTF.

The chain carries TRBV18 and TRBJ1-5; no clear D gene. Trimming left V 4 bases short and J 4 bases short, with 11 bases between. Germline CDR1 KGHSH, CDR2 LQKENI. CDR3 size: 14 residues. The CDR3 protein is CASSLNGVNQPQHF. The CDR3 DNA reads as TGTGCCAGCTCACTCAACGGGGTTAATCAGCCCCAGCATTTT.

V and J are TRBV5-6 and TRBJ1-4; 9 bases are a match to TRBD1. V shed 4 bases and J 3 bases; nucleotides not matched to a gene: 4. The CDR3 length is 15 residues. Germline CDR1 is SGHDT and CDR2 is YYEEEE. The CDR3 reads CASSPRQGANEKLFF. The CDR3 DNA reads TGTGCCAGCAGCCCCCGACAGGGGGCTAATGAAAAACTGTTTTTT.

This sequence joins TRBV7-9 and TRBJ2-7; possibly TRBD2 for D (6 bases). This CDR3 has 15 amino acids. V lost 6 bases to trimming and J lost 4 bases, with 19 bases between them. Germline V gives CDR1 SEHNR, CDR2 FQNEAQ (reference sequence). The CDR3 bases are TGTGCCAGCAGACCACCGGGACGGGAGAAATACGAGCAGTACTTC. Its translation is CASRPPGREKYEQYF.

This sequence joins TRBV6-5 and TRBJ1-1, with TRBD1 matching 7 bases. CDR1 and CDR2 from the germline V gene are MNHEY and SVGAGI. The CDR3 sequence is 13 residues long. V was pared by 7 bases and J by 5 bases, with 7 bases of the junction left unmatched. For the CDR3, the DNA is TGTGCCAGCACCCGATCAGGGGGGACTGAAGCTTTCTTT. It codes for CASTRSGGTEAFF.

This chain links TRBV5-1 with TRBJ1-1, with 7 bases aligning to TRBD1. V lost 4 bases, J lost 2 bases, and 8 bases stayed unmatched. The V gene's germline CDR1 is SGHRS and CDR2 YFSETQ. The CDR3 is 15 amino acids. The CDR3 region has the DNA TGCGCCAGCAGCCTATCCCAAGGGGGCAACACTGAAGCTTTCTTT. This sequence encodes CASSLSQGGNTEAFF.

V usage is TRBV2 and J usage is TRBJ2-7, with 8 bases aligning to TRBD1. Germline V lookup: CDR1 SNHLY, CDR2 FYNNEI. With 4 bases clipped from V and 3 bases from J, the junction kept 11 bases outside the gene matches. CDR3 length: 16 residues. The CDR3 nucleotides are TGTGCCAGCAGTGCAGGGGGCGACCCCCTACTCTACGAGCAGTACTTC. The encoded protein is CASSAGGDPLLYEQYF. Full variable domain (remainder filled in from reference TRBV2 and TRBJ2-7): EPEVTQTPSHQVTQMGQEVILRCVPISNHLYFYWYRQILGQKVEFLVSFYNNEISEKSEIFDDQFSVERPDGSNFTLKIRSTKLEDSAMYFCASSAGGDPLLYEQYFGPGTRLTVT.

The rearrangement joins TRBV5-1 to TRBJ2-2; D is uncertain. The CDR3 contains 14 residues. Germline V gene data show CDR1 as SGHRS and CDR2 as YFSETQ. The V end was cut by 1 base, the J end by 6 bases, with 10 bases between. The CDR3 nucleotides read TGCGCCAGCAGCTTGTTGTCTATGGCCGGGGAGCTGTTTTTT. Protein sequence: CASSLLSMAGELFF.

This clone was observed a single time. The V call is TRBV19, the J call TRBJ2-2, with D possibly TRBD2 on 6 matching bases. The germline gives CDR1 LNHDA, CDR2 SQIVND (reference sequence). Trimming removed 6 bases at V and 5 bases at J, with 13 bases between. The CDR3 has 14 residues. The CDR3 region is CASRAGMWTGELFF. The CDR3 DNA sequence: TGTGCCAGTAGGGCGGGAATGTGGACCGGGGAGCTGTTTTTT.

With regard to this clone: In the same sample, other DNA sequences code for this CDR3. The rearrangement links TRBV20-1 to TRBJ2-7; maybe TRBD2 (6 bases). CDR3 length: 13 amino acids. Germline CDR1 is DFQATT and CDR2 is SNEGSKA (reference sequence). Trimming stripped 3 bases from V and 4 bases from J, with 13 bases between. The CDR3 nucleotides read TGCAGTGCTAGTGGAAGAGGGAGGTACGAGCAGTACTTC. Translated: CSASGRGRYEQYF.

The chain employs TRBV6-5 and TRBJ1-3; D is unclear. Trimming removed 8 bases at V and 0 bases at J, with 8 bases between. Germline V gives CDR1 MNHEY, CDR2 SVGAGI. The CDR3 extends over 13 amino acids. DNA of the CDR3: TGTGCCAGCTCCCCCCGCTCTGGAAACACCATATATTTT. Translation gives CASSPRSGNTIYF.

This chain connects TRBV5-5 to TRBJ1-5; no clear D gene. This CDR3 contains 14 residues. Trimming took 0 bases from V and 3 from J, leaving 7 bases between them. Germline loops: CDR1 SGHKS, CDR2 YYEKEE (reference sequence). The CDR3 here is CASSLDNPNQPQHF. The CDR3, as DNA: TGTGCCAGCAGCTTGGACAATCCCAATCAGCCCCAGCATTTT.

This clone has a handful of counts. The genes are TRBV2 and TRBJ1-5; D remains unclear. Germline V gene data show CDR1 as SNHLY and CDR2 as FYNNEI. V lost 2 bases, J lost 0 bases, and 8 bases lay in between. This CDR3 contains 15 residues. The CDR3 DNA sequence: TGTGCCAGCAGTGAATCAGGATTTAGCAATCAGCCCCAGCATTTT. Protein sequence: CASSESGFSNQPQHF.